A single sample is the source of the 15 T cell receptor beta chains below, sequenced in a study of cytomegalovirus exposure and HLA in healthy donors. It was with 60 Vbeta and 13 Jbeta primers that the PCR ran. Only in-frame clones appear in the TCRdb table, and some are missing; sequencing was by immunoSEQ multiplex PCR. The profile shows some 130,000 clones, 65% to 80% of them singletons. The sample comprised PBMCs. The receptors here all came from a man aged 35 to 55 in good health and CMV-seropositive.

The chain has TRBV13 and TRBJ2-5, with 8 bases lining up with TRBD2. Trimming removed 2 bases from V and 10 bases from J; junction bases left unmatched: 9. CDR3 length equals 14 residues. Per the germline V gene, CDR1 is PRHDT and CDR2 is FYEKMQ (reference sequence). CDR3 protein: CASSLSPGGPFQYF. As DNA, the CDR3 is TGTGCCAGCAGCTTAAGTCCGGGAGGGCCCTTCCAGTACTTC.

The V gene is TRBV19, the J gene TRBJ1-2; TRBD1 matches at 9 bases. The CDR3 contains 14 residues. The V gene end was trimmed by 5 bases and the J gene end by 4 bases; junction bases not matched to a gene: 5. Germline V CDR1 and CDR2: LNHDA, SQIVND (reference sequence). CDR3 sequence (DNA): TGTGCCAGTAGTTTACAGGGGGCGGTCTATGGCTACACCTTC. Residues: CASSLQGAVYGYTF.

V is TRBV2 and J is TRBJ1-2; possible D gene TRBD1, 6 bases. The CDR3 is 12 amino acids. Per the germline V gene, CDR1 is SNHLY and CDR2 is FYNNEI. V lost 8 bases and J 7 bases, leaving 14 bases between the germline ends. In DNA, the CDR3 is TGTGCCAGCTGGTACAGGGATGGTGGCTACACCTTC. Translating gives CASWYRDGGYTF.

This clone appeared many times. The chain is built from TRBV28 and TRBJ1-1; D is uncertain. V lost 8 bases to trimming and J lost 4 bases, with 17 bases between them. Germline CDR1 reads MDHEN; CDR2 reads SYDVKM. The CDR3 totals 14 residues. The CDR3 spells CASGSEKRGTEAFF. In nucleotides, the CDR3 is TGTGCCAGCGGTTCAGAGAAAAGAGGCACTGAAGCTTTCTTT.

V gene TRBV9 combines with J gene TRBJ1-1; D possibly corresponds to TRBD1 (6 bases). V lost 0 bases, J lost 11 bases, and 17 bases lay in between. Per the germline V gene, CDR1 is SGDLS and CDR2 is YYNGEE. This CDR3 spans 14 amino acids. CDR3 in amino acids: CASSVVGGRRVAFF. In nucleotides, the CDR3 is TGTGCCAGCAGCGTAGTAGGGGGTAGGCGGGTTGCTTTCTTT.

The genes are TRBV2 and TRBJ1-4; D is unclear. The CDR3 runs 14 residues. Looked up from germline, CDR1 is SNHLY and CDR2 is FYNNEI. V dropped 2 bases and J dropped 10 bases, with 14 bases sitting between them. CDR3 bases: TGTGCCAGCAGTGAATCGGCCCCGGAGGGAAAACTGTTTTTT. Its translation: CASSESAPEGKLFF.

The V call is TRBV6-1, the J call TRBJ2-1, with D unclear. CDR3 length equals 15 residues. Germline V CDR1 and CDR2: MNHNS, SASEGT. V lost 1 base and J lost 2, with 9 bases in between. The CDR3 coding sequence is TGTGCCAGCAGTGAAGACAGTATCGCCTACAATGAGCAGTTCTTC. Its protein is CASSEDSIAYNEQFF.

The genes are TRBV5-4 and TRBJ2-1, with D possibly matching TRBD2 (6 bases). Trimming cost V 1 base and J 3 bases, with 11 bases left between them. This CDR3 spans 15 amino acids. Germline CDR1 SGHNT, CDR2 YYREEE (reference sequence). DNA for the CDR3: TGTGCCAGCAGCTTGCCCGGGACTGTCTACAATGAGCAGTTCTTC. Encoded protein: CASSLPGTVYNEQFF.

The V gene is TRBV28, the J gene TRBJ2-7; 9 bases agree with TRBD2. Germline CDR1 is MDHEN and CDR2 is SYDVKM. The CDR3 has 21 amino acids. J lost 1 base, V lost 5 bases, and 24 bases had no gene match. Here the CDR3 DNA reads TGTGCCAGCAGTCTATCCTCGGCCGGATGGGGTCGAAGCGGGAGGTCCTACGAGCAGTACTTC. Amino acids: CASSLSSAGWGRSGRSYEQYF.

V gene TRBV19 combines with J gene TRBJ2-2; D is ambiguous. The CDR3 has 12 amino acids. V lost 7 bases and J 7 bases, leaving 10 bases between the germline ends. Looked up from germline, CDR1 is LNHDA and CDR2 is SQIVND (reference sequence). CDR3 loop: CASKLVYGELFF. CDR3 nucleotides: TGTGCCAGTAAGTTGGTCTACGGGGAGCTGTTTTTT.

This chain connects TRBV29-1 to TRBJ1-1; the D gene is possibly TRBD1 (6 bases). Germline V CDR1 and CDR2: SQVTM, ANQGSEA. The length of the CDR3 is 11 residues. Trimming stripped 8 bases from V and 13 bases from J, with 20 bases between. The CDR3 reads CSSLTAYRVFF. Here the CDR3 DNA reads TGCAGCTCATTGACGGCATACAGGGTTTTCTTT.

V is TRBV5-1 and J is TRBJ2-7; 8 nucleotides line up with TRBD2. From germline, CDR1 is SGHRS and CDR2 YFSETQ. Losses at the gene ends were 4 bases for V and 4 bases for J; bases not matched to a gene: 7. The CDR3 is 14 amino acids. This chain's CDR3 is CASSDSGGPYEQYF. The CDR3 coding sequence is TGCGCCAGCAGCGATTCGGGAGGGCCATACGAGCAGTACTTC.

This chain connects TRBV29-1 to TRBJ2-1; the D gene is possibly TRBD1 (8 bases). V gave up 2 bases and J gave up 5 bases, with 13 bases separating them. Per germline, CDR1 SQVTM and CDR2 ANQGSEA. The length of the CDR3 is 14 residues. The chain's CDR3 is CSVERTGRDNEQFF. CDR3 coding DNA: TGCAGCGTTGAAAGGACAGGGAGGGACAATGAGCAGTTCTTC.

The chain uses TRBV7-9 and TRBJ2-7, with no clear D. The CDR3 runs to 11 residues. Germline V gives CDR1 SEHNR, CDR2 FQNEAQ (reference sequence). Trimming took off 5 bases at V and 4 bases at J, with 6 bases between the two ends. CDR3: CASSPFYEQYF. DNA for the CDR3: TGTGCCAGCAGCCCCTTTTACGAGCAGTACTTC.

V usage is TRBV4-1 and J usage is TRBJ2-2; 10 nucleotides agree with TRBD2. Germline V CDR1 and CDR2: MGHRA, YSYEKL. V lost 5 bases and J lost 7; bases outside the gene matches: 16. CDR3 size: 18 residues. The CDR3 is CASSLRLGLAGEDGELFF. CDR3 coding DNA: TGCGCCAGCAGCTTAAGATTAGGGCTAGCGGGAGAGGACGGGGAGCTGTTTTTT.